Following are 20 T cell receptor beta chains from one sample sequenced in a study of long-term antiretroviral therapy in people with HIV. The immunoSEQ assay was v3.0, run at survey level. The assay was immunoSEQ multiplex PCR, and TCRdb's table has in-frame clones only and misses some. The sample includes roughly 20,000 clones, roughly 85% seen only once; the top ten take over 8.5%. The specimen comprised unsorted PBMCs, sampled 4.1 years after starting antiretroviral therapy. These receptors were collected from a woman aged 40 to 50 with HIV.

This clone was observed a few times. J is TRBJ1-2 and V is TRBV6-1; D not resolved. In germline, CDR1 is MNHNS, CDR2 SASEGT. CDR3 length: 14 residues. The V gene lost 2 bases and the J gene lost 8 bases, with 15 bases spanning the gap. CDR3 DNA sequence: TGTGCCAGCAGTGAACGCAAAACCCAGCGGGGCTACACCTTC. Its translation is CASSERKTQRGYTF.

This chain uses TRBV7-2 with TRBJ2-7; no definite D call. V dropped 2 bases and J dropped 5 bases, with 19 bases sitting between them. The CDR3 covers 16 residues. Looked up from germline, CDR1 is SGHTA and CDR2 is FQGNSA. In DNA form, the CDR3 reads TGTGCCAGCAGCTTATTATCGGCGCCTAGTGTGAACGAGCAGTACTTC. Translation gives CASSLLSAPSVNEQYF.

The V and J genes are TRBV7-9 and TRBJ1-1; TRBD1 aligns across 12 bases. The CDR3 covers 15 residues. Germline-derived CDR1 and CDR2 are SEHNR and FQNEAQ (reference sequence). V shed 5 bases and J 7 bases; nucleotides not matched to a gene: 8. The CDR3 DNA reads TGTGCCAGCAGCGGCCGGGACAGGGGGCGCGGTGAAGCTTTCTTT. Residues: CASSGRDRGRGEAFF. The full variable domain, in which reference TRBV7-9 and TRBJ1-1 provide the parts outside the CDR3, is DTGVSQNPRHKITKRGQNVTFRCDPISEHNRLYWYRQTLGQGPEFLTYFQNEAQLEKSRLLSDRFSAERPKGSFSTLEIQRTEQGDSAMYLCASSGRDRGRGEAFFGQGTRLTVV.

The chain links TRBV5-6 to TRBJ1-5; weak D call: TRBD1 (6 bases). Trimming removed 2 bases at V and 6 bases at J, with 15 bases between. Per the germline V gene, CDR1 is SGHDT and CDR2 is YYEEEE. The CDR3 covers 15 residues. The CDR3 sequence is CASSFGQGSIQPQHF. The CDR3 bases are TGTGCCAGCAGCTTCGGGCAGGGGAGTATTCAGCCCCAGCATTTT.

V and J are TRBV9 and TRBJ1-2, with 10 bases matching TRBD1. Germline V lookup: CDR1 SGDLS, CDR2 YYNGEE. This CDR3 is built from 18 residues. V was pared by 0 bases and J by 4 bases, with 12 bases of the junction left unmatched. The CDR3 sequence is CASSVGLDGGQGIYGYTF. The CDR3 nucleotides read TGTGCCAGCAGCGTAGGTCTCGATGGGGGACAGGGGATCTATGGCTACACCTTC.

This clone was recorded a few times. The V call is TRBV6-5, the J call TRBJ1-2, with no clear D. The CDR3 runs to 14 residues. Germline CDR1 is MNHEY and CDR2 is SVGAGI. V was pared by 2 bases and J by 3 bases, with 10 bases between. CDR3 residues: CASSYLLGDYGYTF. CDR3 in DNA: TGTGCCAGCAGTTACCTTTTGGGAGACTATGGCTACACCTTC.

The gene calls are TRBV11-2 and TRBJ2-1, with 13 bases identical to TRBD2. Germline V gene lookup returns CDR1 SGHAT and CDR2 FQNNGV. V gave up 5 bases and J gave up 5 bases; unmatched junction bases: 3. CDR3 length: 15 amino acids. CDR3 DNA: TGTGCCAGCAGCCATGGACTAGCGGGGGACAATGAGCAGTTCTTC. This encodes CASSHGLAGDNEQFF.

The rearrangement links TRBV7-9 to TRBJ1-1, with D uncertain. Germline loops: CDR1 SEHNR, CDR2 FQNEAQ (reference sequence). The CDR3 has 13 amino acids. Trimming removed 1 base at V and 0 bases at J, with 3 bases between. CDR3 coding DNA: TGTGCCAGCAGCTTAGACATGAACACTGAAGCTTTCTTT. It codes for CASSLDMNTEAFF.

The chain has TRBV11-2 and TRBJ2-7; no reliable D call. This CDR3 spans 12 amino acids. The V end was cut by 4 bases, the J end by 7 bases, with 11 bases between. From germline, CDR1 is SGHAT and CDR2 FQNNGV. The chain's CDR3 is CASSSTDLEQYF. The CDR3 DNA reads as TGTGCCAGCAGCTCCACGGACCTTGAGCAGTACTTC.

The chain carries TRBV6-6 and TRBJ1-4, with D uncertain. V was shortened by 6 bases and J by 7 bases, with 9 bases between the two germline ends. From germline, CDR1 is MNHNY and CDR2 SVGAGI (reference sequence). The CDR3 covers 12 residues. The CDR3 DNA sequence: TGTGCCAGCAGCCCGATGCTTGAAAAACTGTTTTTT. Translating it yields CASSPMLEKLFF.

This clone appeared a single time. The chain couples TRBV30 to TRBJ1-2; the D gene is possibly TRBD1 (5 bases). Trimming took 2 bases from V and 3 from J, leaving 22 bases between them. The V gene's germline CDR1 is GTSNPN and CDR2 SVGIG (reference sequence). The CDR3 contains 17 residues. The CDR3 DNA follows: TGTGCCTGGAGTCAGCCGTCGGCATGGGGGTTTTACTATGGCTACACCTTC. This translates into CAWSQPSAWGFYYGYTF.

This clone was picked up a small number of times. DNA of the CDR3: TGCGCCAGCAGCTTGGTTGGGACAGCGAGGGAGACCCAGTACTTC. Protein sequence: CASSLVGTARETQYF. The rearrangement links TRBV5-1 to TRBJ2-5; 7 nucleotides align to TRBD1. This CDR3 comprises 15 residues. V lost 0 bases and J lost 5; bases outside the gene matches: 7. CDR1 is SGHRS and CDR2 is YFSETQ in the germline V gene. The variable domain in full, with the rest retrieved from reference TRBV5-1 and TRBJ2-5, is KAGVTQTPRYLIKTRGQQVTLSCSPISGHRSVSWYQQTPGQGLQFLFEYFSETQRNKGNFPGRFSGRQFSNSRSEMNVSTLELGDSALYLCASSLVGTARETQYFGPGTRLLVL.

The count of this clone is one. The CDR3, as DNA: TGTGCCAGCAGTCCGGACAGAAACTATGGCTACACCTTC. Amino acids: CASSPDRNYGYTF. V and J are TRBV5-4 and TRBJ1-2; D is possibly TRBD1 (6 bases). The ends were cut back, 5 bases at V and 2 bases at J, with 10 bases in the middle. Germline loops: CDR1 SGHNT, CDR2 YYREEE (reference sequence). The CDR3 has 13 amino acids.

This clone was seen just once. The genes are TRBV10-1 and TRBJ2-1; 13 positions agree with TRBD2. V dropped 5 bases and J dropped 5; count of bases not matched to a gene: 6. Germline V gives CDR1 WNHNN, CDR2 SYGVQD (reference sequence). The CDR3 runs to 16 residues. CDR3 residues: CASSLRTSGSHNEQFF. The CDR3 nucleotides are TGCGCCAGCAGTCTCAGGACTAGCGGGAGCCACAATGAGCAGTTCTTC.

The chain combines TRBV4-3 with TRBJ2-1; the D gene is possibly TRBD2 (5 bases). The CDR3 totals 14 residues. Germline-derived CDR1 and CDR2 are LGHNA and YSLEER. V was clipped by 0 bases and J by 8 bases, with 11 bases between them. The CDR3 nucleotides read TGCGCCAGCAGCCAAGAGGAGGCCCCAGATGAGCAGTTCTTC. Translating gives CASSQEEAPDEQFF.

The rearrangement links TRBV7-9 to TRBJ1-1; D perhaps matches TRBD1 (6 bases). CDR3 length equals 15 residues. Germline V gene data show CDR1 as SEHNR and CDR2 as FQNEAQ (reference sequence). Trimming removed 2 bases from V and 2 bases from J, with 12 bases in between. Here the CDR3 DNA reads TGTGCCAGCAGCTTACGGGGGCGGAGAAACACTGAAGCTTTCTTT. This translates into CASSLRGRRNTEAFF.

The DNA for the CDR3 is TGTGCCAGCAGTTACACAGGAGTGGGTGGCTACACCTTC. It translates to CASSYTGVGGYTF. This chain uses TRBV2 with TRBJ1-2; D is possibly TRBD1 (5 bases). CDR1 is SNHLY and CDR2 is FYNNEI in the germline V gene. This CDR3 region has 13 residues. V lost 5 bases to trimming and J lost 7 bases, with 14 bases between them.

The CDR3 nucleotides are TGTGCCAGCAGAGATACAGGGATGGGGAGAAGAGGTTTCTTT. Residues: CASRDTGMGRRGFF. The chain has TRBV6-5 and TRBJ1-1; the D gene is possibly TRBD1 (6 bases). V lost 6 bases, J lost 13 bases, and 24 bases lay in between. This CDR3 contains 14 residues. The V gene's germline CDR1 is MNHEY and CDR2 SVGAGI.

The sample holds a few counts of this clone. The rearrangement links TRBV30 to TRBJ2-7; D is perhaps TRBD1 (5 bases). There are 12 residues in the CDR3. Per the germline V gene, CDR1 is GTSNPN and CDR2 is SVGIG (reference sequence). V was pared by 6 bases and J by 0 bases, with 9 bases between. Written as DNA, the CDR3 is TGTGCCTGCCGACAGAGCTCCTACGAGCAGTACTTC. It is translated as CACRQSSYEQYF.

The chain has TRBV15 and TRBJ1-2; D unclear. This CDR3 region has 12 residues. Germline V lookup: CDR1 LNHNV, CDR2 YYDKDF (reference sequence). With 5 bases removed from V and 5 bases from J, the gap between germline ends came to 9 bases. DNA of the CDR3: TGTGCCACCAGCGATTGGGGATATGGCTACACCTTC. Its protein product is CATSDWGYGYTF.